Given below is one T cell receptor (beta chain) in context. The antigen is not known. Other DNA sequences in the sample encode the same CDR3. These data are taken from a study of shared clonotypes between healthy human individuals. Study-level points and caveats: Clonotypes which were not shared had lower generation probabilities than clonotypes that all four donors shared. Researchers sampled only blood; tissue repertoires likely differ.

CDR1 SNHLY and CDR2 FYNNEI come from the germline V gene. Between the trimmed V and J ends, which lost 6 bases and 3 bases, there was a span of 3 bases. The CDR3 length is 11 residues. Every immunoSEQ plate was one replicate of a subset's evenly spread DNA. Sequencing was performed with immunoSEQ multiplex PCR; in TCRdb, only in-frame clones are kept and a portion is missing. The data show 1,500,000 or so clones, approximately 98.5% seen once. The sequence derives from a man aged 25 to 40 in good health. Sequencing input: naive CD4+ T cells sorted from blood. Stated subset: CD45RA+ positively selected. The chain employs TRBV2 and TRBJ2-1, with D unclear. The CDR3 sequence is CASRNYNEQFF. The CDR3 region has the DNA TGTGCCAGCAGGAACTACAATGAGCAGTTCTTC. Looking up the rest from reference TRBV2 and TRBJ2-1 gives the full variable domain: EPEVTQTPSHQVTQMGQEVILRCVPISNHLYFYWYRQILGQKVEFLVSFYNNEISEKSEIFDDQFSVERPDGSNFTLKIRSTKLEDSAMYFCASRNYNEQFFGPGTRLTVL.